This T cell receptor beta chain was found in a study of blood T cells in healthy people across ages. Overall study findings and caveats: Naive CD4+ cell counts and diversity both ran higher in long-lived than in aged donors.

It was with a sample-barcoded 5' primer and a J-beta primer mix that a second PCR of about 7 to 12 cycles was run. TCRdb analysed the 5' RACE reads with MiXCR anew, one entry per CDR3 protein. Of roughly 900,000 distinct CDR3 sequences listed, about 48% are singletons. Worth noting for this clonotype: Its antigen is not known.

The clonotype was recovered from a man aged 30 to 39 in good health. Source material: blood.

The CDR3 DNA follows: TGTGCCAGCAGTTTAGTAGGACAGGGGTCCTACGAGCAGTACTTC. Encoded protein: CASSLVGQGSYEQYF. V usage is TRBV28 and J usage is TRBJ2-7; 9 nucleotides agree with TRBD1. The CDR3 totals 15 residues. Per the germline V gene, CDR1 is MDHEN and CDR2 is SYDVKM. The ends lost 2 bases at V and 1 base at J; junction bases unmatched: 3.